The 25 T cell receptor beta chains listed next were all sequenced from one sample in a study of response to subunit inactivated influenza vaccine. TCRdb ran MiXCR on the RT-PCR reads and lists one entry per CDR3 protein. The sample lists about 540,000 distinct CDR3 sequences, around 21% occurring once. These data also featured in a second study, about T cells expressing NK-cell markers. That source reports: Generation of TCR beta cDNA was performed by 5'RACE template switching incorporating UMIs.

Sequenced material: CD4+ T cells sorted from PBMCs, taken roughly 12 days after vaccination. Every receptor here comes from a man aged 50-60 years who received an inactivated influenza vaccine.

A few counts support this clonotype. This rearrangement joins TRBV4-2 to TRBJ2-1; D is unclear. Trimming left V 1 base short and J 5 bases short, with 6 bases between. The germline gives CDR1 LGHNA, CDR2 YNFKEQ. The CDR3 is 13 residues long. The CDR3 loop reads CASSQVTDNEQFF. As DNA, the CDR3 is TGTGCCAGCAGCCAAGTGACCGACAATGAGCAGTTCTTC.

The rearrangement links TRBV7-2 to TRBJ2-7, with 7 nucleotides matching TRBD2. V lost 2 bases to trimming and J lost 9 bases; unmatched junction nucleotides: 13. Germline V gene sequence: CDR1 SGHTA, CDR2 FQGNSA. The CDR3 is 15 amino acids. The CDR3 reads CASSLTRRGMSWQYF. CDR3 sequence (DNA): TGTGCCAGCAGCTTAACTCGGCGGGGGATGTCTTGGCAGTACTTC.

The chain employs TRBV4-2 and TRBJ1-3; D is unclear. Germline assignment: CDR1 LGHNA and CDR2 YNFKEQ. The CDR3 contains 14 residues. The V end lost 0 bases, the J end lost 2 bases, and 5 bases lay between the germline ends. The CDR3 protein is CASSQDPTGNTIYF. The CDR3 nucleotides are TGTGCCAGCAGCCAAGACCCCACTGGAAACACCATATATTTT.

A few counts support this clonotype. The rearrangement links TRBV25-1 to TRBJ2-7; 10 bases match TRBD2. V trimming: 1 base; J trimming: 3 bases; junction bases outside the gene matches: 6. CDR1 is MGHDK, CDR2 SYGVNS, per germline. The CDR3 is 16 amino acids. The CDR3 DNA reads as TGTGCCAGCAGTGAATCCACTAGCGGGGAATTCTACGAGCAGTACTTC. Protein sequence: CASSESTSGEFYEQYF.

The gene calls are TRBV29-1 and TRBJ2-3; D not resolved. There are 11 residues in the CDR3. Germline V CDR1 and CDR2: SQVTM, ANQGSEA. The V and J ends lost 4 bases and 4 bases respectively, with 6 bases between them. The CDR3, as DNA: TGCAGCGTTGCTGGGCCAGATACGCAGTATTTT. Encoded protein: CSVAGPDTQYF.

The chain carries TRBV29-1 and TRBJ2-3; perhaps D is TRBD1 or TRBD2 (6 bases each). The germline V gene encodes CDR1 SQVTM and CDR2 ANQGSEA. This CDR3 comprises 14 residues. The V end lost 2 bases, the J end lost 2 bases, and 11 bases lay between the germline ends. In nucleotides, the CDR3 is TGCAGCGTTGAACTGGGGGGCGTCACAGATACGCAGTATTTT. Protein: CSVELGGVTDTQYF.

The chain employs TRBV27 and TRBJ2-1, with a possible D match to TRBD1 (5 bases). CDR3 length equals 13 residues. V lost 5 bases to trimming and J lost 9 bases, with 14 bases between them. Germline-derived CDR1 and CDR2 are MNHEY and SMNVEV (reference sequence). The CDR3 loop is CASSALGTGEQFF. In nucleotides, the CDR3 is TGTGCCAGCAGTGCGCTTGGCACAGGTGAGCAGTTCTTC.

This clonotype was recorded a few times. The V gene is TRBV20-1, the J gene TRBJ1-2; maybe TRBD1 (5 bases). CDR1 is DFQATT and CDR2 is SNEGSKA in the germline V gene (reference sequence). CDR3 length equals 15 residues. The V end lost 0 bases, the J end lost 8 bases, and 19 bases lay between the germline ends. The CDR3 nucleotides read TGCAGTGCTAGAGATCCTCGGGGGAACCGGGCGGGCTACACCTTC. It codes for CSARDPRGNRAGYTF.

The gene calls are TRBV3-1 and TRBJ2-2, with D perhaps given as TRBD1 or TRBD2 (6 bases each). The V gene lost 1 base and the J gene lost 3 bases, with 15 bases spanning the gap. The CDR3 has 17 amino acids. Germline CDR1 is LGHDT and CDR2 is YNNKEL (reference sequence). DNA for the CDR3: TGTGCCAGCAGCCAAGGAGCTGGGGGGCTCTACACCGGGGAGCTGTTTTTT. Translated, it gives CASSQGAGGLYTGELFF.

This sequence joins TRBV12-3 or TRBV12-4 and TRBJ1-5; D may be TRBD1 (5 bases). This CDR3 is built from 14 residues. Trimming pared 5 bases from V and 3 bases from J, leaving 11 bases between. Here the CDR3 reads CASSIRQINQPQHF. CDR3 nucleotides: TGTGCCAGCAGTATTAGACAGATCAATCAGCCCCAGCATTTT.

Here the CDR3 DNA reads TGTGCCAGTAGTATGGAGGGGACTTGGAATGAGCAGTTCTTC. Translation gives CASSMEGTWNEQFF. V gene TRBV19 combines with J gene TRBJ2-1; maybe TRBD2 (6 bases). Per germline, CDR1 LNHDA and CDR2 SQIVND (reference sequence). CDR3 size: 14 residues. V was clipped by 3 bases and J by 7 bases, with 13 bases between them.

This chain links TRBV4-3 with TRBJ2-3; D is uncertain. The CDR3 runs to 16 residues. Looked up from germline, CDR1 is LGHNA and CDR2 is YSLEER. V lost 2 bases and J lost 6, with 18 bases in between. CDR3 sequence reads: CASSQTGPPSPDTQYF. For the CDR3, the DNA is TGCGCCAGCAGCCAAACCGGGCCACCGAGCCCTGATACGCAGTATTTT.

This clonotype appeared a few times. The chain has TRBV5-1 and TRBJ1-6; 8 positions agree with TRBD1. The CDR3 is made up of 17 amino acids. Germline V gene sequence: CDR1 SGHRS, CDR2 YFSETQ. V dropped 3 bases and J dropped 9; count of bases not matched to a gene: 14. The CDR3 spells CASSSAARGRGGSPLHF. CDR3 nucleotide sequence: TGCGCCAGCAGCTCGGCGGCCAGGGGGCGAGGAGGTTCACCCCTCCACTTT.

The chain links TRBV24-1 to TRBJ2-2; D may be TRBD2 (5 bases). The V end was cut by 1 base, the J end by 5 bases, with 7 bases between. Germline V gene sequence: CDR1 KGHDR, CDR2 SFDVKD. CDR3 length equals 14 residues. CDR3 sequence: CATSDFRGTGELFF. The CDR3 DNA reads TGTGCCACCAGTGATTTTCGGGGAACCGGGGAGCTGTTTTTT.

The chain carries TRBV7-9 and TRBJ2-1, with D possibly being TRBD2 (6 bases). V lost 5 bases, J lost 7 bases, and 15 bases lay in between. Germline CDR1 is SEHNR and CDR2 is FQNEAQ (reference sequence). The CDR3 covers 14 residues. The DNA for the CDR3 is TGTGCCAGCAGCCCGTCGGGACTTAGGAATGAGCAGTTCTTC. The encoded protein is CASSPSGLRNEQFF. Full variable domain (outside the CDR3, taken from reference TRBV7-9 and TRBJ2-1): DTGVSQNPRHKITKRGQNVTFRCDPISEHNRLYWYRQTLGQGPEFLTYFQNEAQLEKSRLLSDRFSAERPKGSFSTLEIQRTEQGDSAMYLCASSPSGLRNEQFFGPGTRLTVL.

The V call is TRBV7-8, the J call TRBJ2-5, with D hard to call. There are 14 residues in the CDR3. Germline V lookup: CDR1 SGHVS, CDR2 FQNEAQ. Trimming cost V 1 base and J 5 bases, with 11 bases left between them. This chain's CDR3 is CASSLDSHTETQYF. CDR3 nucleotides: TGTGCCAGCAGCTTAGACAGTCATACGGAGACCCAGTACTTC.

This clonotype was seen more than once but under ten times. The chain carries TRBV11-2 and TRBJ2-5; weak D call: TRBD2 (6 bases). V gave up 3 bases and J gave up 7 bases, with 12 bases separating them. From germline, CDR1 is SGHAT and CDR2 FQNNGV. The CDR3 spans 13 residues. The CDR3 DNA reads as TGTGCCAGCAGCTTGGACTACCTAGGGACCCAGTACTTC. This codes for CASSLDYLGTQYF.

This clonotype was recorded many times. The V call is TRBV19, the J call TRBJ1-2; D gene uncertain. Deletions cut 7 bases from V and 3 bases from J, with 9 bases between. The CDR3 is 12 residues long. Germline CDR1 is LNHDA and CDR2 is SQIVND (reference sequence). The CDR3 sequence is CASKGFDYGYTF. The DNA of the CDR3 is TGTGCCAGTAAGGGTTTTGACTATGGCTACACCTTC.

The chain carries TRBV5-1 and TRBJ2-1; 8 bases match TRBD2. Trimming took 1 base from V and 9 from J; bases not matched to a gene: 3. The CDR3 runs 13 residues. The germline V gene has CDR1 SGHRS and CDR2 YFSETQ. The CDR3 DNA sequence: TGCGCCAGCAGCTTGACGGGGGGGCCTGAGCAGTTCTTC. This encodes CASSLTGGPEQFF.

The gene calls are TRBV7-2 and TRBJ2-1; 7 nucleotides align to TRBD2. The length of the CDR3 is 15 residues. V gave up 5 bases and J gave up 7 bases; unmatched junction bases: 11. CDR1 and CDR2 from the germline V gene are SGHTA and FQGNSA. This chain's CDR3 is CASSRVPLGGNEQFF. The CDR3 coding sequence is TGTGCCAGCAGCAGAGTCCCGCTCGGGGGGAATGAGCAGTTCTTC.

The chain carries TRBV11-2 and TRBJ2-3, with 14 bases lining up with TRBD2. The CDR3 covers 18 residues. The J segment lost 5 bases and the V segment lost 2 bases, leaving 9 bases of the junction unmatched. The germline gives CDR1 SGHAT, CDR2 FQNNGV. The CDR3 spells CASSLPRTSGGSVDTQYF. The DNA of the CDR3 is TGTGCCAGCAGCTTACCCCGGACTAGCGGGGGGAGTGTAGATACGCAGTATTTT.

For the CDR3, the DNA is TGTGCCAGCAGCGGAAGCGGGAGCGGTACCTACAATGAGCAGTTCTTC. Residues: CASSGSGSGTYNEQFF. The chain has TRBV9 and TRBJ2-1; 8 bases match TRBD2. This CDR3 has 16 amino acids. Trimming cost V 3 bases and J 2 bases; bases outside gene matches: 7. The germline CDR1 and CDR2 sequences are SGDLS and YYNGEE.

The gene calls are TRBV7-8 and TRBJ2-7; a weak D match, TRBD2 (5 bases). With 1 base removed from V and 4 bases from J, the gap between germline ends came to 14 bases. From germline, CDR1 is SGHVS and CDR2 FQNEAQ. The length of the CDR3 is 15 residues. CDR3 DNA sequence: TGTGCCAGCAGCTTAGTTGCAGGCTCGGGATACGAGCAGTACTTC. Translation gives CASSLVAGSGYEQYF.

V usage is TRBV14 and J usage is TRBJ1-2; 9 bases map to TRBD1. The CDR3 contains 14 residues. Per the germline V gene, CDR1 is SGHDN and CDR2 is FVKESK. Trimming at V came to 4 bases and at J to 8 bases, leaving 8 bases not matched to a gene. Here the CDR3 reads CASSPGQGAWGYTF. The CDR3 bases are TGTGCCAGCAGCCCGGGACAGGGAGCTTGGGGCTACACCTTC.

Many counts were recorded for this clonotype. V and J are TRBV12-3 or TRBV12-4 and TRBJ2-7, with D possibly TRBD1 on 5 matching bases. The V end was cut by 0 bases, the J end by 0 bases, with 9 bases between. CDR3 length: 15 amino acids. For the CDR3, the DNA is TGTGCCAGCAGTTTAGCGCCAGGGCACTCCTACGAGCAGTACTTC. Translated: CASSLAPGHSYEQYF.